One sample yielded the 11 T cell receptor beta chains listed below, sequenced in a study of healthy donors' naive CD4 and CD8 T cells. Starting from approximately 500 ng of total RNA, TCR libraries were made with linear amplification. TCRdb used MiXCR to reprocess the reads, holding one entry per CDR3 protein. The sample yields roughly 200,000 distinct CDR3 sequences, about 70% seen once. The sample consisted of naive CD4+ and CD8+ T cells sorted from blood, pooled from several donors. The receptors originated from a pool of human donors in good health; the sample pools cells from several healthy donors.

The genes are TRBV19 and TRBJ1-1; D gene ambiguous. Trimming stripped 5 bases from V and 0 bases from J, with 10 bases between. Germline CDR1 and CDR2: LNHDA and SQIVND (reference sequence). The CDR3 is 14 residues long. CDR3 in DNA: TGTGCCAGTAGTGCGGAAGAAATGAACACTGAAGCTTTCTTT. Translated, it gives CASSAEEMNTEAFF.

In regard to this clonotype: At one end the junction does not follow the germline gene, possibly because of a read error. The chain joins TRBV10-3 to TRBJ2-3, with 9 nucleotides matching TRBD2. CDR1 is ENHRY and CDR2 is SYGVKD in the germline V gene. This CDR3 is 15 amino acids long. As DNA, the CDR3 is TGTGCCGTCAGTGACCTTCTAGCGGGAAGGTCTACGCAGTATTTT. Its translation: CAVSDLLAGRSTQYF.

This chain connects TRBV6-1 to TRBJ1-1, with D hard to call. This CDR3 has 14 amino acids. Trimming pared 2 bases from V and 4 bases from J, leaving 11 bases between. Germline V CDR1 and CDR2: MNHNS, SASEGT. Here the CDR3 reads CASSEWKGSTEAFF. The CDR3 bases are TGTGCCAGCAGTGAATGGAAGGGAAGCACTGAAGCTTTCTTT.

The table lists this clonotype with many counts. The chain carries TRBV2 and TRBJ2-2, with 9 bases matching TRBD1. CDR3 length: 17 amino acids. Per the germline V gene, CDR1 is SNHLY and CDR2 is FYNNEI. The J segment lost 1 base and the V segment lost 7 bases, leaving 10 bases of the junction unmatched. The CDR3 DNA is TGTGCCAGCACTGCTCCCCGGGACAGGGAGAACACCGGGGAGCTGTTTTTT. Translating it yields CASTAPRDRENTGELFF.

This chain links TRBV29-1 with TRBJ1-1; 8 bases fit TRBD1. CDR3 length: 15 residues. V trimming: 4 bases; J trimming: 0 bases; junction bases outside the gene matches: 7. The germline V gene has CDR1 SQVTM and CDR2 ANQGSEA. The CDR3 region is CSVGGTGDMNTEAFF. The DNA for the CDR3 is TGCAGCGTTGGGGGGACAGGTGATATGAACACTGAAGCTTTCTTT.

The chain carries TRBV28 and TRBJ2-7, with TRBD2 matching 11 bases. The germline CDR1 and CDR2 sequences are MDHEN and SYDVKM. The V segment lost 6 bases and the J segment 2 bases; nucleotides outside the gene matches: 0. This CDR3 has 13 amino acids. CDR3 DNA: TGTGCCAGCAGGACTAGCGGGACCTACGAGCAGTACTTC. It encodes CASRTSGTYEQYF.

This CDR3 is CASSQETGSPNTEAFF. The CDR3 bases are TGTGCCAGCAGCCAAGAGACAGGGTCACCAAACACTGAAGCTTTCTTT. The chain joins TRBV4-2 to TRBJ1-1, with 7 nucleotides matching TRBD1. The CDR3 contains 16 residues. With 0 bases clipped from V and 2 bases from J, the junction kept 6 bases outside the gene matches. Germline CDR1 is LGHNA and CDR2 is YNFKEQ.

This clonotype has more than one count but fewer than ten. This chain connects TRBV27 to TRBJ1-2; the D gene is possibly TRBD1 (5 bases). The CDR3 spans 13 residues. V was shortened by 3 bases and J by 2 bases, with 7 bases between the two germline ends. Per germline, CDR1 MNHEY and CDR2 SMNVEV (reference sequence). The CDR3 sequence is CASSFRDNYGYTF. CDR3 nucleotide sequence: TGTGCCAGCAGTTTTAGGGACAACTATGGCTACACCTTC.

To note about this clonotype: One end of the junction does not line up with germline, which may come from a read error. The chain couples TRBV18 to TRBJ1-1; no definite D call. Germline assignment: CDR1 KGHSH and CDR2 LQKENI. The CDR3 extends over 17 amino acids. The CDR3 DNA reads TGTGCCAGCTTACCACCCTTTTCGGCCGGGAGGAACACTGAAGCTTTCTTT. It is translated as CASLPPFSAGRNTEAFF.

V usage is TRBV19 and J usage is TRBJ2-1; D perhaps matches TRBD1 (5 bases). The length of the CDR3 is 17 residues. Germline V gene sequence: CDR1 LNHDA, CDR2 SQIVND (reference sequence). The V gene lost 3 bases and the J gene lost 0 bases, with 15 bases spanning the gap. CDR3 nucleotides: TGTGCCAGTAGTATTGACAGTGTTAGGAGCTCCTACAATGAGCAGTTCTTC. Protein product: CASSIDSVRSSYNEQFF.

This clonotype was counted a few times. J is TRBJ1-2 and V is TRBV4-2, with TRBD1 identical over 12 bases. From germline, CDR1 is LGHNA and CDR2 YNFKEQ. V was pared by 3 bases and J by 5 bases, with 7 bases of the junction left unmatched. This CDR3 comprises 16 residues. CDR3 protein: CASSHGTGGVGYGYTF. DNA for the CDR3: TGTGCCAGCAGCCATGGGACAGGGGGCGTGGGATATGGCTACACCTTC.